Listed here are 11 T cell receptor beta chains from one sample, sequenced in a study of CD8 T cells in Susac syndrome. RNA, at about 0.5 to 1 ug, was reverse transcribed with random hexamers. TCRdb re-analysed the immunoSEQ multiplex PCR reads in MiXCR, keeping a single row per CDR3 protein. The table shows just over 150,000 distinct CDR3 sequences, with approximately 93% occurring only once. The sample consisted of CD8+ T cells from PBMCs. These receptors originate from a human donor with multiple sclerosis.

The chain links TRBV6-2 or TRBV6-3 to TRBJ1-2; tentative D call: TRBD1 (6 bases). Germline V CDR1 and CDR2: MNHEY, SVGEGT. V was clipped by 4 bases and J by 6 bases, with 21 bases between them. This CDR3 has 16 residues. The chain's CDR3 is CASSWKPGQSIDGYTF. Here the CDR3 DNA reads TGTGCCAGCAGTTGGAAGCCGGGACAAAGTATTGATGGCTACACCTTC.

The J gene is TRBJ2-7, the V gene TRBV12-3 or TRBV12-4; 11 nucleotides line up with TRBD1. The CDR3 has 18 amino acids. After removal of 6 bases from V and 0 bases from J, the junction contained 13 bases not matched to a gene. In nucleotides, the CDR3 is TGTGCCAGCAGCCTGGGGGCGGGACAGGGGGAATCCTCCTACGAGCAGTACTTC. Amino acids: CASSLGAGQGESSYEQYF.

This clonotype has a handful of counts. The J gene is TRBJ2-7, the V gene TRBV5-4, with D maybe TRBD1 (6 bases). CDR1 SGHNT and CDR2 YYREEE come from the germline V gene (reference sequence). The CDR3 sequence is 14 residues long. The germline V and J ends were trimmed by 2 bases and 0 bases, with 9 bases remaining between them. CDR3 sequence (DNA): TGTGCCAGCAGCTTTGACAGGAGCTCCTACGAGCAGTACTTC. Its translation: CASSFDRSSYEQYF.

This chain connects TRBV14 to TRBJ2-1, with 7 bases fitting TRBD1. CDR1 SGHDN and CDR2 FVKESK come from the germline V gene. The length of the CDR3 is 16 residues. Trimming cost V 0 bases and J 6 bases; bases outside gene matches: 8. Here the CDR3 DNA reads TGTGCCAGCAGCCAAGAGAGGACAGGTCTTGGCAATGAGCAGTTCTTC. Translation: CASSQERTGLGNEQFF.

This rearrangement joins TRBV21-1 to TRBJ2-7. TRBV21-1 is assigned pseudogene status. The CDR3 runs 14 residues. The CDR3 here is CASSEWTGPYEQYF. The CDR3 nucleotides are TGTGCCAGCAGCGAGTGGACAGGGCCCTACGAGCAGTACTTC.

The V gene is TRBV2, the J gene TRBJ2-6, with D unresolved. V lost 1 base to trimming and J lost 2 bases, with 12 bases between them. The CDR3 loop spans 17 amino acids. Germline lookup yields CDR1 SNHLY and CDR2 FYNNEI. The DNA of the CDR3 is TGTGCCAGCAGTGAAGGGATACCAAGGGCTGGGGCCAACGTCCTGACTTTC. Amino acids: CASSEGIPRAGANVLTF.

The chain is built from TRBV7-9 and TRBJ2-1; weak D call: TRBD1 (5 bases). Germline V gene lookup returns CDR1 SEHNR and CDR2 FQNEAQ (reference sequence). V lost 8 bases and J 6 bases, leaving 8 bases between the germline ends. CDR3 length: 11 residues. This CDR3 reads CASLGRNEQFF. In DNA form, the CDR3 reads TGTGCCAGCCTGGGGCGCAATGAGCAGTTCTTC.

This chain joins TRBV13 and TRBJ1-1; the D is unclear. Germline V CDR1 and CDR2: PRHDT, FYEKMQ (reference sequence). This CDR3 contains 15 residues. V gave up 4 bases and J gave up 0 bases, with 12 bases separating them. The CDR3 sequence: CASSSLFGLNTEAFF. DNA for the CDR3: TGTGCCAGCAGCTCACTATTCGGACTGAACACTGAAGCTTTCTTT.

This chain links TRBV5-6 with TRBJ1-4, with TRBD1 matching 8 bases. The V and J ends lost 4 bases and 5 bases, in that order; junction bases with no gene match: 7. This CDR3 comprises 15 residues. The germline V gene has CDR1 SGHDT and CDR2 YYEEEE. The CDR3 region is CASSLRDRWNEKLFF. For the CDR3, the DNA is TGTGCCAGCAGCCTACGGGACAGGTGGAATGAAAAACTGTTTTTT. Based on the CDR3 plus reference TRBV5-6 and TRBJ1-4, the full variable domain is DAGVTQSPTHLIKTRGQQVTLRCSPKSGHDTVSWYQQALGQGPQFIFQYYEEEERQRGNFPDRFSGHQFPNYSSELNVNALLLGDSALYLCASSLRDRWNEKLFFGSGTQLSVL.

The CDR3 loop is CASSPRGGHYEQYF. The CDR3 nucleotides read TGTGCCAGCTCCCCCCGCGGAGGCCACTACGAGCAGTACTTC. V is TRBV28 and J is TRBJ2-7; D is possibly TRBD2 (5 bases). This CDR3 region has 14 residues. The ends were cut back, 8 bases at V and 3 bases at J, with 17 bases in the middle. Germline V gives CDR1 MDHEN, CDR2 SYDVKM.

This chain links TRBV25-1 with TRBJ2-2; D gene unclear. The CDR3 runs to 10 residues. V was shortened by 4 bases and J by 8 bases, with 2 bases between the two germline ends. Germline CDR1 reads MGHDK; CDR2 reads SYGVNS. The CDR3 nucleotides read TGTGCCAGCAGTGGTGGGGAGCTGTTTTTT. As protein: CASSGGELFF.